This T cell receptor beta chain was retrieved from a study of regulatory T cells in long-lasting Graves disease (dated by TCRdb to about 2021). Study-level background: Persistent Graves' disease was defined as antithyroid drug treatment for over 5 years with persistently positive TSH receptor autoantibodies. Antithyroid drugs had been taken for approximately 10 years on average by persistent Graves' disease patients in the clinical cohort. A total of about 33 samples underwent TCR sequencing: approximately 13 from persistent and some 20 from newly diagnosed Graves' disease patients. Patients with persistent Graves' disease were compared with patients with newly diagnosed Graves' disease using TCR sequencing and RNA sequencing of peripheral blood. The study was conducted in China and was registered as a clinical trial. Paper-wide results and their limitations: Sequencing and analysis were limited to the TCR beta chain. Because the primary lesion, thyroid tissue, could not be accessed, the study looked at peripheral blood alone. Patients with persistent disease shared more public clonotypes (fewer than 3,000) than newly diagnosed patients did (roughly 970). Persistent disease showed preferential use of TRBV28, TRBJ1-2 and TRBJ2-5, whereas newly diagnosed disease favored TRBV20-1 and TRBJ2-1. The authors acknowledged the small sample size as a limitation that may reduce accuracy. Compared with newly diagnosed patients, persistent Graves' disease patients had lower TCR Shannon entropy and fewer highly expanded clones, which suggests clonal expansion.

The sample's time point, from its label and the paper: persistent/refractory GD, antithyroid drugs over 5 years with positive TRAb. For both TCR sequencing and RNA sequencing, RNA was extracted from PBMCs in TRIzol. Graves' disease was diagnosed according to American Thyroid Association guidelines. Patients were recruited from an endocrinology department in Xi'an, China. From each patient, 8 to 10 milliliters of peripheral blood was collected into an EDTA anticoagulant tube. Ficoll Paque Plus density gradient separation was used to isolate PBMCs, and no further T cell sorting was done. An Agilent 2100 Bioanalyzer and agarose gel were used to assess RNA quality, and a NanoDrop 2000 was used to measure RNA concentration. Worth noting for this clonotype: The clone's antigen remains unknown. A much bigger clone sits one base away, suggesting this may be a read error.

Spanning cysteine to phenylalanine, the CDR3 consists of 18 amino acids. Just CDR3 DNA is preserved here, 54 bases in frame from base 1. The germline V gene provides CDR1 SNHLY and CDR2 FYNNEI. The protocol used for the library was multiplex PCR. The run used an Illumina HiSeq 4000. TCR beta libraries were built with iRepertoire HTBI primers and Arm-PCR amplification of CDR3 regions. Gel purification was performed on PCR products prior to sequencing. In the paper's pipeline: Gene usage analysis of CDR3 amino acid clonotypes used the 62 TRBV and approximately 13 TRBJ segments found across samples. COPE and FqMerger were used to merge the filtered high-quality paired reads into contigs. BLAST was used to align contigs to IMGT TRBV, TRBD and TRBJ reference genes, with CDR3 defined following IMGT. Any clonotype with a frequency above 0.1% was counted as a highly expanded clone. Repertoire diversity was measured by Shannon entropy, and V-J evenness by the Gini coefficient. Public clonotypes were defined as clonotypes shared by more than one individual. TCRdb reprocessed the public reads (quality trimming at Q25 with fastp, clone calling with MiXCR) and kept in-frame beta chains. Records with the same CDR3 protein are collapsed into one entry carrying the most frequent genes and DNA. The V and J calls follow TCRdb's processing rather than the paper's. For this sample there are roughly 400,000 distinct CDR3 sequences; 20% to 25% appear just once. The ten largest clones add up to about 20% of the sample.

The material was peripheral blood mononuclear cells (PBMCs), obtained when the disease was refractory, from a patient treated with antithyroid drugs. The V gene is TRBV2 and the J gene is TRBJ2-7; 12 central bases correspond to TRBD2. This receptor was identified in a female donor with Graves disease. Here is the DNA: TGTGCCAGCAGTGAATGGTCTAGCGGGAGGGCCGTCGCCTACAAGCAGTACTTC. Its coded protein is CASSEWSSGRAVAYKQYF.